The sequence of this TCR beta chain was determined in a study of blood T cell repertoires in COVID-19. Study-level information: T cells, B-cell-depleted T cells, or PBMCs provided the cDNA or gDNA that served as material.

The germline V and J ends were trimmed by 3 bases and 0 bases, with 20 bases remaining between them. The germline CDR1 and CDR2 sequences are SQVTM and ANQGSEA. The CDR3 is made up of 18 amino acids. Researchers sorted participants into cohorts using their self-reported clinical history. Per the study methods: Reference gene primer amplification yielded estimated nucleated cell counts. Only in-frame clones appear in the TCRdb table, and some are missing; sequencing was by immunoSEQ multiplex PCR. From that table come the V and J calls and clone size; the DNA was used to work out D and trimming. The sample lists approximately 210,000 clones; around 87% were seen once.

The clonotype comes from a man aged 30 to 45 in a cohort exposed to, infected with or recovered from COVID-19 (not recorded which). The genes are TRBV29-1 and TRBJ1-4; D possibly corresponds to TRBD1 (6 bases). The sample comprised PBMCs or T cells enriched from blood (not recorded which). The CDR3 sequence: CSVEGAAASDATNEKLFF. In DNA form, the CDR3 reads TGCAGCGTTGAGGGGGCTGCTGCATCGGATGCAACTAATGAAAAACTGTTTTTT.